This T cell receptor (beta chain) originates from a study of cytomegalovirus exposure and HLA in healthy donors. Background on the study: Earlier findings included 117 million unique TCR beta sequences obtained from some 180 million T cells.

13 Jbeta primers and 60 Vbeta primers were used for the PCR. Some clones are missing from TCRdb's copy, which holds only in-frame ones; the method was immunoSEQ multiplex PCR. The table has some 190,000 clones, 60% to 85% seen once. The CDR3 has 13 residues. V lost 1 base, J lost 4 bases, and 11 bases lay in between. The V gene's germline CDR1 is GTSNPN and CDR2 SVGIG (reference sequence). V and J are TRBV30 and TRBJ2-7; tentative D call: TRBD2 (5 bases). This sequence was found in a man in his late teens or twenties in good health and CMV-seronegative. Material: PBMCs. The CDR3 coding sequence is TGTGCCTGGAGTGGCGGGCAAGGGTACGAGCAGTACTTC. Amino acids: CAWSGGQGYEQYF.